This T cell receptor (beta chain) derives from a study of blood T cell repertoires in COVID-19. Study-level background: Both acute and convalescent COVID-19 samples were obtained from the United States, Italy and Spain. Sample material is recorded as cDNA or gDNA derived from T cells, B-cell-depleted T cells, or PBMCs.

The CDR3 sequence is 15 residues long. Germline CDR1 SGDLS, CDR2 YYNGEE. V lost 0 bases, J lost 2 bases, and 12 bases lay in between. In the authors' methods: It was from reference gene primer amplification that nucleated cell counts were estimated. The repertoire was sequenced with immunoSEQ multiplex PCR; TCRdb's copy has only in-frame clones and lacks some. The V and J calls and clone size are taken from that table; D and trimming were inferred from the DNA. The data show around 170,000 clones, roughly nine tenths seen once. Sequences were obtained from peripheral blood. The TCR originated in a woman aged 70-85 years with acute or convalescent COVID-19. The rearrangement uses TRBV9 and TRBJ2-7; a possible D gene is TRBD1 (5 bases). The DNA for the CDR3 is TGTGCCAGCAGCGTAGAGGCAGGGCATACCTACGAGCAGTACTTC. The encoded protein is CASSVEAGHTYEQYF.